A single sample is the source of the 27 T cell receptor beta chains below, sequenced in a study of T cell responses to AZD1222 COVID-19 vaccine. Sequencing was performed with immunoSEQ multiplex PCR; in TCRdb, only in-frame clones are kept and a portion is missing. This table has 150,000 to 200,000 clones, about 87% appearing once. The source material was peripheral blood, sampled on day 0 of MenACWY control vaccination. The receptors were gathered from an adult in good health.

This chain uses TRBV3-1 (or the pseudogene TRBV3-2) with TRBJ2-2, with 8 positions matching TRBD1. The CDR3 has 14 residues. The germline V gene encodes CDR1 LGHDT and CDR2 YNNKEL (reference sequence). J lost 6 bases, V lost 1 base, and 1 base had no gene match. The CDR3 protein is CASSQGQGSGELFF. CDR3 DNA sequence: TGTGCCAGCAGCCAAGGACAGGGGTCCGGGGAGCTGTTTTTT.

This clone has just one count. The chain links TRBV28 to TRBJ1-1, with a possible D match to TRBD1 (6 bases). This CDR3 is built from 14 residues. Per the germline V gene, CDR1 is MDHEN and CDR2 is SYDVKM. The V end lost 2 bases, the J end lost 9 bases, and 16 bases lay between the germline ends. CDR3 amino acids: CASSLKGGPLKAFF. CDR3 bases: TGTGCCAGCAGTTTAAAGGGGGGCCCACTGAAAGCTTTCTTT.

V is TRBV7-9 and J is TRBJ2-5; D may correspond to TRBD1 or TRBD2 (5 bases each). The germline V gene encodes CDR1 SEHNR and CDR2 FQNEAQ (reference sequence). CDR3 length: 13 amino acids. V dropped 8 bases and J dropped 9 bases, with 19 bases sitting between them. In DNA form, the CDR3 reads TGTGCCAGCGAAGGGATGGGGGAGAGGGCCCAGTACTTC. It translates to CASEGMGERAQYF.

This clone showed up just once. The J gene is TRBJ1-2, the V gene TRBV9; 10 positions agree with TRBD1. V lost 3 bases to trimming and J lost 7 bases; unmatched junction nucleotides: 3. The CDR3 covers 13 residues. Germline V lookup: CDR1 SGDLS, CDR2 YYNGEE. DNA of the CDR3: TGTGCCAGCAGCGGACAGGGGGCAGGTGGCTACACCTTC. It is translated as CASSGQGAGGYTF.

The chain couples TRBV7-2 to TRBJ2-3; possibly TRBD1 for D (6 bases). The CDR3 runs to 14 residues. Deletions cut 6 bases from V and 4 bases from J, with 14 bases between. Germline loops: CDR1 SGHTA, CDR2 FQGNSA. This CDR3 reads CASSQNQGPDTQYF. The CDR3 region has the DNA TGTGCCAGCAGTCAAAACCAGGGGCCAGATACGCAGTATTTT.

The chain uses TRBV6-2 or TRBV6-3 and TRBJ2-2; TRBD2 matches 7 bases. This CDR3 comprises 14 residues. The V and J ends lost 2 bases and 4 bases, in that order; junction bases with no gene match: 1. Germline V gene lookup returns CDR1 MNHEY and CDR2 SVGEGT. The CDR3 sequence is CASSYGGGTGELFF. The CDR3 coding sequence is TGTGCCAGCAGTTACGGGGGGGGCACCGGGGAGCTGTTTTTT.

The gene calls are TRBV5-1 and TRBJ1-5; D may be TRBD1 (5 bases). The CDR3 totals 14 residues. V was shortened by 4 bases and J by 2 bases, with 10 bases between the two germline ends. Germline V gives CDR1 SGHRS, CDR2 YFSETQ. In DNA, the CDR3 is TGCGCCAGCAGCAAGGACACTGGCAATCAGCCCCAGCATTTT. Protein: CASSKDTGNQPQHF.

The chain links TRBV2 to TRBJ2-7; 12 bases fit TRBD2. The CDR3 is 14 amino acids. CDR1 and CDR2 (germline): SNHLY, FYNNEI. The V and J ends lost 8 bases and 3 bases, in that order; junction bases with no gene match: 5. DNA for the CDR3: TGTGCCAGCGACAGGACTAGCGGGGTCTACGAGCAGTACTTC. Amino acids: CASDRTSGVYEQYF.

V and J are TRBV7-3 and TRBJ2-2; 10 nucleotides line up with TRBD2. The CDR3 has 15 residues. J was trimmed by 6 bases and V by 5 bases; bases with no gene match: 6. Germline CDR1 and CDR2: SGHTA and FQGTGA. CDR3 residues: CASSPLAGVPGELFF. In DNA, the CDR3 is TGTGCCAGCAGCCCTCTAGCGGGAGTACCCGGGGAGCTGTTTTTT. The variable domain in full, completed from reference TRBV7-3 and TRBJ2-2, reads GAGVSQTPSNKVTEKGKYVELRCDPISGHTALYWYRQSLGQGPEFLIYFQGTGAADDSGLPNDRFFAVRPEGSVSTLKIQRTERGDSAVYLCASSPLAGVPGELFFGEGSRLTVL.

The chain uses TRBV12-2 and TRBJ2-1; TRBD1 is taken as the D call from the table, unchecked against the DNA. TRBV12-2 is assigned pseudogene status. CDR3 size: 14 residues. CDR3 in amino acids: CASRGRGAYNEQFF. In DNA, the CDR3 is TGTGCAAGTCGCGGCAGGGGGGCCTACAATGAGCAGTTCTTC.

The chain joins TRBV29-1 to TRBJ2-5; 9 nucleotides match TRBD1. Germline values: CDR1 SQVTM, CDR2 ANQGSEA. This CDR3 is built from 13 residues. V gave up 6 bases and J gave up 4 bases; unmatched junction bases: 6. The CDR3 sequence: CSVPETGGETQYF. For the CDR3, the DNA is TGCAGCGTCCCCGAGACAGGGGGAGAGACCCAGTACTTC. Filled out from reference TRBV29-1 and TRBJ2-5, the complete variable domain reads SAVISQKPSRDICQRGTSLTIQCQVDSQVTMMFWYRQQPGQSLTLIATANQGSEATYESGFVIDKFPISRPNLTFSTLTVSNMSPEDSSIYLCSVPETGGETQYFGPGTRLLVL.

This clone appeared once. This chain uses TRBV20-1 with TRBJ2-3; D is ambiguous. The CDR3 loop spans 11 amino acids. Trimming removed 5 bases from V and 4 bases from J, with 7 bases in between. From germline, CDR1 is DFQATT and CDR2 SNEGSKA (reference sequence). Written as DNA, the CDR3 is TGCAGTGCTCGGGCGGCAGATACGCAGTATTTT. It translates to CSARAADTQYF.

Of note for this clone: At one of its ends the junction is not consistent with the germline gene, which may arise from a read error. The CDR3 protein is CASSLGAGPETQYF. CDR3 bases: TGTGCTAGCAGCTTAGGGGCAGGCCCAGAGACCCAGTACTTC. The gene calls are TRBV7-7 and TRBJ2-5; tentative D call: TRBD1 (5 bases). CDR1 is SSHAT and CDR2 is FNYEAQ in the germline V gene (reference sequence). The CDR3 is 14 residues long. Supplemented by reference TRBV7-7 and TRBJ2-5, the full variable domain reads GAGVSQSPRYKVTKRGQDVTLRCDPISSHATLYWYQQALGQGPEFLTYFNYEAQPDKSGLPSDRFSAERPEGSISTLTIQRTEQRDSAMYRCASSLGAGPETQYFGPGTRLLVL.

CDR3 loop: CASLLTHTGELFF. The CDR3 coding sequence is TGTGCCTCCCTCTTGACCCACACCGGGGAGCTGTTTTTT. J is TRBJ2-2 and V is TRBV30; D call uncertain. Germline loops: CDR1 GTSNPN, CDR2 SVGIG (reference sequence). Trimming took off 7 bases at V and 3 bases at J, with 12 bases between the two ends. This CDR3 is built from 13 residues.

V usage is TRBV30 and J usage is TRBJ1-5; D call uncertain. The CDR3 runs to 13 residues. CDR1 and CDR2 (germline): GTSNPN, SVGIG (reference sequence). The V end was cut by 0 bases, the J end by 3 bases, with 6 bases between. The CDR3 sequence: CAWSVDHNQPQHF. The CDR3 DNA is TGTGCCTGGAGTGTAGACCACAATCAGCCCCAGCATTTT.

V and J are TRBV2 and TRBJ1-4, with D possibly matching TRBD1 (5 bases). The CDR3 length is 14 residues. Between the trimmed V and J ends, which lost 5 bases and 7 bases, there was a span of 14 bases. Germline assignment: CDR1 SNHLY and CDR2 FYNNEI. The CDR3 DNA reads TGTGCCAGCAGTACGGACTTGGGGGGTGAAAAACTGTTTTTT. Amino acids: CASSTDLGGEKLFF.

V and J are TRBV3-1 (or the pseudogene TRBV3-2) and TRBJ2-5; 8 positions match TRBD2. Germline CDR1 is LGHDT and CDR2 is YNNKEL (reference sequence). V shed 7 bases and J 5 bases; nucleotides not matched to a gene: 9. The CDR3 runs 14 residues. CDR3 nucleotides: TGTGCCAGCAAAGAGAGCGGGAGAGGGGAGACCCAGTACTTC. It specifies CASKESGRGETQYF.

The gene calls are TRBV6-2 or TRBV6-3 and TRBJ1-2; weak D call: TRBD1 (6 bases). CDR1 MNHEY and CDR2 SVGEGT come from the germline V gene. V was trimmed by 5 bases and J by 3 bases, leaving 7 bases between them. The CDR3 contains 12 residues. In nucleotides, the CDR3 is TGTGCCAGCAGTCGACAGGACTATGGCTACACCTTC. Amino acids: CASSRQDYGYTF.

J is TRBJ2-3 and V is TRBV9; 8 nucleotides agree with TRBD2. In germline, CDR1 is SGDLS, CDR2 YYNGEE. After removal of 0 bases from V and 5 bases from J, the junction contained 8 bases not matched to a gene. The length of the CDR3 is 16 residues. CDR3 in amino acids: CASSVDFSGVLDTQYF. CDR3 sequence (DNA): TGTGCCAGCAGCGTAGATTTTAGCGGGGTTCTAGATACGCAGTATTTT.

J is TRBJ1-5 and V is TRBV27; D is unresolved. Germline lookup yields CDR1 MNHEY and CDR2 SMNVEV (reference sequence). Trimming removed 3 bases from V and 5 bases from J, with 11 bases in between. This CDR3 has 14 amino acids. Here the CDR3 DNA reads TGTGCCAGCAGTTTCAGAGAGAACTATCAGCCCCAGCATTTT. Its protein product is CASSFRENYQPQHF.

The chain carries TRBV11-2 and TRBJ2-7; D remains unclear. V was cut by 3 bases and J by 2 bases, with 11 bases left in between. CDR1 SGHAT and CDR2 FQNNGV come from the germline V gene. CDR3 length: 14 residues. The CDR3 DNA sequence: TGTGCCAGCAGCTTGGGCAGACACCCCTACGAGCAGTACTTC. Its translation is CASSLGRHPYEQYF.

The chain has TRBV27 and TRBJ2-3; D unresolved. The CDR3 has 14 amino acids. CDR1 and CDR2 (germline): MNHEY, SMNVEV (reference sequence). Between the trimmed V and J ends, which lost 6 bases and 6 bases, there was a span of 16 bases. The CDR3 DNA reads TGTGCCAGCAGGAACCTTCAGTGGGTTGATACGCAGTATTTT. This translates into CASRNLQWVDTQYF.

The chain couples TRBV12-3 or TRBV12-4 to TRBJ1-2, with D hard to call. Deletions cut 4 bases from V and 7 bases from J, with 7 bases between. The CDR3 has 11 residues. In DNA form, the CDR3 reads TGTGCCAGCAGTTGGGCGACTGGCTACACCTTC. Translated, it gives CASSWATGYTF.

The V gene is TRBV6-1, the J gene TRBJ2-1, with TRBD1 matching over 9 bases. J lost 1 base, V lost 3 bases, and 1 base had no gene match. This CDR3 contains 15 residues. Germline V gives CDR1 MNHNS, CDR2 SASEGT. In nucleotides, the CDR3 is TGTGCCAGCAGTGAGGGGACAGGGTCCTACAATGAGCAGTTCTTC. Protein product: CASSEGTGSYNEQFF.

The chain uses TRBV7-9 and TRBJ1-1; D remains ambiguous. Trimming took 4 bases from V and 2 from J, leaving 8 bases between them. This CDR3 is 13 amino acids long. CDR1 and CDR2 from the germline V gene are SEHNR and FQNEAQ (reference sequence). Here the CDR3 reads CASSYLQNTEAFF. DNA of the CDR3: TGTGCCAGCAGCTACCTCCAAAACACTGAAGCTTTCTTT.

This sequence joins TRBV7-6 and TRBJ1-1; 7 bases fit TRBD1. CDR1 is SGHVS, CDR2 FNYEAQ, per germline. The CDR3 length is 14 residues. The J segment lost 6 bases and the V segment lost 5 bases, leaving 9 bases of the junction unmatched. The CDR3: CASSPGPGGAEAFF. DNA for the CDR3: TGTGCCAGCAGCCCGGGACCAGGGGGAGCTGAAGCTTTCTTT.

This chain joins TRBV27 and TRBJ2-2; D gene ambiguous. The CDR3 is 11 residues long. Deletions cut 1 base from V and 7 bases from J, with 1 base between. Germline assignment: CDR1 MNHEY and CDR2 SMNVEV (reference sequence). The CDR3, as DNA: TGTGCCAGCAGTTTATACGGGGAGCTGTTTTTT. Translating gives CASSLYGELFF.